This T cell receptor beta chain originates from a study of T cell responses to AZD1222 COVID-19 vaccine. The data were produced by immunoSEQ multiplex PCR, yet TCRdb's version contains in-frame clones alone and is incomplete. The sample gives about 120,000 clones, around nine tenths of which show up once; 4% to 4.5% is in the top ten. V lost 4 bases, J lost 8 bases, and 9 bases lay in between. Per germline, CDR1 SGHVS and CDR2 FNYEAQ. The CDR3 consists of 12 residues. The input for sequencing was peripheral blood, taken 28 days after the second dose of the MenACWY control vaccine. The V gene is TRBV7-6, the J gene TRBJ2-1; the D is unclear. The source of this sequence is an adult who received the MenACWY meningococcal vaccine as a control. CDR3 nucleotides: TGTGCCAGCAGCTCAACTCTGGATGAGCAGTTCTTC. It is translated as CASSSTLDEQFF. The whole variable domain, remainder taken from reference TRBV7-6 and TRBJ2-1, is GAGVSQSPRYKVTKRGQDVALRCDPISGHVSLYWYRQALGQGPEFLTYFNYEAQQDKSGLPNDRFSAERPEGSISTLTIQRTEQRDSAMYRCASSSTLDEQFFGPGTRLTVL.